These 21 T cell receptor beta chains share one sample of origin, sequenced in a study of CD8+ T cells in alopecia areata (dated by TCRdb to about 2018). Cells from mouse cutaneous lymph nodes were pooled, stained for CD4, CD8alpha, NKG2D, NKG2ACE and other markers, and then sorted on a BD Influx. Library generation was performed with the immunoSEQ multiplex PCR assay. To provide template for TCR sequencing, every sample had RNA extracted and reverse transcribed into cDNA. As stored in TCRdb, this immuneACCESS dataset retains in-frame rearrangements with V and J assigned. A fraction of the clones does not appear; measured against another copy, unresolved V genes explain less than half of the discrepancy, and the remainder lacks a known reason. This sample holds 200,000 to 300,000 clones in total, without any singletons. More than 0.95% of the sample is in the top ten clones. Sequencing was done on a sample of CD4+ T cells sorted from a lymph node. The receptors derive from a C3H/HeJ mouse with alopecia areata. This mouse strain carries MHC haplotype H2-k.

This clone was seen only a few times. Gene labels here are mouse ones. The read comes to an end 3 residues before the CDR3 does, leaving the germline J gene to fill in the end. The V call is TRBV19, the J call TRBJ1-6, with D possibly being TRBD1 (5 bases). TRBJ1-6 counts as an open reading frame of uncertain function. Germline CDR1 reads FNHDT; CDR2 reads SITEND (reference sequence). This CDR3 has 14 residues. V was cut by 4 bases and J by 4 bases, with 9 bases left in between. CDR3 region: CASSPTEYNSPLYF. The sequenced part of the CDR3 DNA is TGTGCCAGCAGTCCGACAGAATATAATTCGCCC.

Worth noting for this clone: Mouse germline and gene names are used. Coverage ceases 4 residues before the CDR3 finishes, and the germline J gene fills in the end. J is TRBJ2-1 and V is TRBV13-1, with 9 bases aligning to TRBD2. The CDR3 sequence is 15 residues long. Trimming took 3 bases from V and 0 from J; bases not matched to a gene: 1. The V gene's germline CDR1 is NSHNY and CDR2 SYGAGN. This CDR3 is CASSGLGVNYAEQFF. The covered CDR3 bases are TGTGCCAGCAGTGGACTGGGGGTTAACTATGCT.

This clone was counted between two and nine times. All gene names here are mouse names. Read sequence stops 4 residues before the CDR3 end, and the germline J gene provides the missing end. The gene calls are TRBV5 and TRBJ1-2, with D perhaps TRBD1 (6 bases). This CDR3 spans 12 amino acids. CDR1 and CDR2 from the germline V gene are LGHNA and YNLKQL (reference sequence). Here the CDR3 reads CASSLGGRDYTF. The CDR3 bases that were read are TGTGCCAGCAGCCTTGGGGGGCGC.

In its sample, this clone was seen a few times. Gene labels here are mouse ones. This CDR3 is also generated by other DNA sequences in the sample. This CDR3 reads CAWSPNWGANTGQLYF. The sequenced part of the CDR3 DNA is TGTGCCTGGAGTCCCAACTGGGGGGCAAACACCGGG. The V gene is TRBV31, the J gene TRBJ2-2, with 9 bases lining up with TRBD2. The CDR3 is cut off 4 residues early in the read; its end comes from the germline J gene. The germline V gene encodes CDR1 GKSSPN and CDR2 SITVG. The CDR3 is 16 amino acids. V was clipped by 1 base and J by 0 bases; unmatched bases: 3.

Turning to this clone: Gene labels here are mouse ones. With the read ending 4 residues before the CDR3 end, the germline J gene is used to fill in that end. The V and J genes are TRBV19 and TRBJ2-1; D gene unclear. V was cut by 5 bases and J by 0 bases, with 9 bases left in between. The germline V gene has CDR1 FNHDT and CDR2 SITEND (reference sequence). The CDR3 consists of 14 residues. CDR3 protein: CASSEGLNYAEQFF. The CDR3 bases that were read are TGTGCCAGCAGCGAGGGTCTTAACTATGCT.

Remarks on this clone: The listed genes are named as in mouse. The read gets to within 3 residues of the CDR3 end, and the germline J gene fills in the rest. The chain combines TRBV13-3 with TRBJ1-6, with 8 positions matching TRBD1. TRBJ1-6 is recorded as an ORF, its role being uncertain. After removal of 4 bases from V and 3 bases from J, the junction contained 3 bases not matched to a gene. CDR1 is NNHDY and CDR2 is SYVADS in the germline V gene. There are 15 residues in the CDR3. The CDR3: CASSSTGDYNSPLYF. The DNA read from the CDR3 is TGTGCCAGCAGTTCGACAGGGGACTATAATTCGCCC.

This clone was observed a handful of times. Genes here carry mouse names. The sequence runs out 4 residues before the end of the CDR3; the remainder is reconstructed from the germline J gene. This sample includes further DNA sequences coding for the same CDR3. This sequence joins TRBV19 and TRBJ2-3; D possibly corresponds to TRBD2 (7 bases). V was clipped by 2 bases and J by 3 bases, with 10 bases between them. Per the germline V gene, CDR1 is FNHDT and CDR2 is SITEND (reference sequence). The CDR3 has 14 residues. This chain's CDR3 is CASSIPGGAETLYF. The part of the CDR3 DNA that was read is TGTGCCAGCAGTATCCCTGGGGGCGCAGAA.

Of note for this clone: Gene names follow the mouse nomenclature. The CDR3 end is not reached by the read, which stops 4 residues before it; the germline J gene fills it in. The chain couples TRBV1 to TRBJ2-1; D might be TRBD2 (6 bases). Germline V gene data show CDR1 as NSQYPW and CDR2 as LRSPGD (reference sequence). V was trimmed by 1 base and J by 5 bases, leaving 9 bases between them. The CDR3 spans 14 residues. Partial CDR3 DNA: TGCACCTGCAGTGCAGGTCGGGGGGATGCT. Amino acid sequence: CTCSAGRGDA. The entire CDR3 protein reads CTCSAGRGDAEQFF.

This clone was found a few times. Mouse names are used for the genes. The read ends 4 residues before the CDR3 terminus; that terminus is restored from the germline J gene. Other DNA sequences from this sample encode an identical CDR3 as well. The genes are TRBV19 and TRBJ2-1; a weak D match, TRBD1 (6 bases). The CDR3 runs 14 residues. Per germline, CDR1 FNHDT and CDR2 SITEND (reference sequence). Trimming shortened V by 5 bases and J by 1 base, and 10 bases separated the two germline ends. The sequenced CDR3 bases are TGTGCCAGCAGCCGGGACATCAACTATGCT. Translating gives CASSRDINYA. The entire CDR3 sequence reads CASSRDINYAEQFF.

This clone was recorded a few times. The germline and genes are mouse ones. The read ends 4 residues shy of where the CDR3 ends; the end is completed using the germline J gene. Other nucleotide sequences from this sample produce the same CDR3. The V call is TRBV13-1, the J call TRBJ2-3; D is possibly TRBD2 (7 bases). The germline V and J ends were trimmed by 0 bases and 3 bases, with 11 bases remaining between them. The germline V gene encodes CDR1 NSHNY and CDR2 SYGAGN. There are 15 residues in the CDR3. CDR3 sequence: CASSDARGAAETLYF. The CDR3 DNA, read in part, is TGTGCCAGCAGTGATGCGCGGGGGGCGGCAGAA.

This clone was counted between two and nine times. Gene names follow the mouse nomenclature. The read terminates 4 residues ahead of where the CDR3 ends, so the germline J gene completes it. The same CDR3 arises from other DNA sequences in this sample as well. The gene calls are TRBV19 and TRBJ2-3; D might be TRBD1 (5 bases). There are 14 residues in the CDR3. Trimming stripped 3 bases from V and 1 base from J, with 9 bases between. The germline CDR1 and CDR2 sequences are FNHDT and SITEND (reference sequence). Partial CDR3 DNA: TGTGCCAGCAGTACAGGGAGGGGTGCAGAA. It encodes CASSTGRGAE. The complete CDR3 reads CASSTGRGAETLYF.

This clone was seen a handful of times. Gene and germline names: mouse. The identical CDR3 is also encoded by other nucleotide sequences in the sample. This CDR3 reads CASSDAGVQDTQYF. CDR3 bases read: TGTGCCAGCAGTGATGCAGGTGTCCAAGAC. The chain links TRBV13-1 to TRBJ2-5; D unresolved. The read stops 4 residues short of the end of the CDR3; the missing end is completed from the germline J gene. From germline, CDR1 is NSHNY and CDR2 SYGAGN. With 0 bases removed from V and 2 bases from J, the gap between germline ends came to 7 bases. CDR3 length: 14 residues.

The table lists this clone with a few counts. These gene names are mouse names. Read coverage stops 4 residues before the CDR3 terminus; the germline J gene supplies the remainder. The genes are TRBV1 and TRBJ1-2; 9 positions match TRBD1. With 0 bases clipped from V and 4 bases from J, the junction kept 0 bases outside the gene matches. Germline V gene lookup returns CDR1 NSQYPW and CDR2 LRSPGD (reference sequence). The CDR3 runs 14 residues. The chain's CDR3 is CTCSAEQGASDYTF. The CDR3 DNA, read in part, is TGCACCTGCAGTGCAGAACAGGGGGCCTCC.

Details on this clone: The gene names here belong to mouse. The CDR3 end is not reached by the read, which stops 4 residues before it; the germline J gene fills it in. Distinct nucleotide sequences in the sample also encode this CDR3. This rearrangement joins TRBV1 to TRBJ1-2; D gene ambiguous. From germline, CDR1 is NSQYPW and CDR2 LRSPGD (reference sequence). V dropped 0 bases and J dropped 0 bases, with 8 bases sitting between them. CDR3 length: 15 amino acids. The CDR3 loop is CTCSAEAGANSDYTF. Incomplete CDR3 DNA: TGCACCTGCAGTGCAGAGGCAGGAGCAAACTCC.

The table lists this clone with a few counts. Gene names and germline match the mouse. The CDR3 end is not reached by the read, which stops 4 residues before it; the germline J gene fills it in. The V call is TRBV19, the J call TRBJ2-1, with 12 bases that match TRBD1. This CDR3 comprises 14 residues. Germline V gene sequence: CDR1 FNHDT, CDR2 SITEND (reference sequence). The sequenced part of the CDR3 DNA is TGTGCCAGCAGTAAGGGGACAGGGGGCTCT. Translation: CASSKGTGGS. The full CDR3 reads CASSKGTGGSEQFF.

Worth noting for this clone: Gene names and germline refer to mouse. The CDR3 end falls 4 residues outside the read, so it is completed with the germline J gene. The rearrangement joins TRBV5 to TRBJ2-3; TRBD1 agrees at 9 bases. V lost 4 bases and J lost 4; bases outside the gene matches: 3. This CDR3 is built from 14 residues. Germline V CDR1 and CDR2: LGHNA, YNLKQL (reference sequence). The CDR3 DNA, read in part, is TGTGCCAGCAGCCCGACAGGGGGTACAGAA. Its protein product is CASSPTGGTE. The whole CDR3 region reads CASSPTGGTETLYF.

For this clone: All gene names here are mouse names. The observed sequence ends 4 residues before the CDR3 terminus, with the missing tail filled in from the germline J gene. V and J are TRBV1 and TRBJ2-7; D is undetermined. The germline V and J ends were trimmed by 2 bases and 3 bases, with 5 bases remaining between them. The CDR3 contains 12 residues. Looked up from germline, CDR1 is NSQYPW and CDR2 is LRSPGD (reference sequence). The DNA read from the CDR3 is TGCACCTGCAGTGCAATGGGCTAT. Amino acids: CTCSAMGY. The entire CDR3 is CTCSAMGYEQYF.

With regard to this clone: Gene names and germline match the mouse. Sequencing ends 4 residues short of the CDR3 end; the germline J gene provides the rest. This chain joins TRBV5 and TRBJ2-7, with 8 bases matching TRBD2. The length of the CDR3 is 15 residues. CDR1 is LGHNA, CDR2 YNLKQL, per germline (reference sequence). V gave up 4 bases and J gave up 2 bases; unmatched junction bases: 7. Incomplete CDR3 DNA: TGTGCCAGCAGCCCTCGGGGGGGCGCCCCCTAT. This translates into CASSPRGGAPY. The entire CDR3 sequence reads CASSPRGGAPYEQYF.

With regard to this clone: The gene names here belong to mouse. The CDR3 end is not reached by the read, which stops 4 residues before it; the germline J gene fills it in. The chain couples TRBV13-1 to TRBJ1-1; 9 positions agree with TRBD1. The CDR3 has 15 amino acids. Trimming cost V 3 bases and J 1 base; bases outside gene matches: 4. Germline V gene data show CDR1 as NSHNY and CDR2 as SYGAGN. The chain's CDR3 is CASSAGTGLNTEVFF. The CDR3 bases that were read are TGTGCCAGCAGTGCCGGGACAGGGTTAAACACA.

As for this clone: The gene symbols are mouse symbols. The CDR3 extends 4 residues past the end of the read, so its final part is completed from the germline J gene. V is TRBV19 and J is TRBJ2-7, with 10 bases lining up with TRBD2. The CDR3 sequence is 13 residues long. Germline V lookup: CDR1 FNHDT, CDR2 SITEND (reference sequence). With V trimmed by 4 bases and J by 3 bases, 1 base remained unmatched. The DNA read from the CDR3 is TGTGCCAGCAGTCTGGGGGGGCGCTAT. Residues: CASSLGGRY. The whole CDR3 protein is CASSLGGRYEQYF.

This clone was seen a few times. The genes and germline here are from mouse. The CDR3 goes on 4 residues after the read ends, and that part is filled in from the germline J gene. The chain carries TRBV13-1 and TRBJ2-5; D uncertain. This CDR3 contains 13 residues. CDR1 is NSHNY and CDR2 is SYGAGN in the germline V gene. CDR3 in amino acids: CASSDYSKDTQYF. Partial CDR3 DNA: TGTGCCAGCAGTGATTACAGTAAAGAC.